This is a list of T cell receptor beta chains from one sample in a study of OX40 agonist ivuxolimab in advanced cancers. Sequencing was performed with immunoSEQ multiplex PCR; in TCRdb, only in-frame clones are kept and a portion is missing. The table includes about 78,000 clones, approximately 88% detected once. The material sequenced was CD4+ or CD8+ T cells sorted from blood, taken in a trial of the OX40 agonist ivuxolimab. These receptor sequences come from an adult with an advanced solid tumor such as melanoma, head and neck, liver or kidney cancer. CDR3s include the opening cysteine and the closing phenylalanine or tryptophan. A D gene is named only where the DNA matches it firmly. Size is omitted from some rows. Given values are once, few, many or a class for expanded clones.

clone size	J gene	D gene	V gene	CDR3 protein	CDR3 DNA
.	TRBJ2-1	.	TRBV4-2	CASSQLQGRDEQFF	TGTGCCAGCAGCCAGCTACAGGGTAGGGATGAGCAGTTCTTC
.	TRBJ2-7	TRBD1	TRBV19	CASSTNRGRSYEQYF	TGTGCCAGTAGTACTAACAGGGGGCGCTCCTACGAGCAGTACTTC
.	TRBJ1-1	TRBD1	TRBV5-6	CASNPTGRRTEAFF	TGTGCCAGCAATCCGACAGGGCGGAGAACTGAAGCTTTCTTT
.	TRBJ2-7	.	TRBV28	CASSSLPSGIPYEQYF	TGTGCCAGCAGTTCACTACCGAGTGGGATACCCTACGAGCAGTACTTC
.	TRBJ2-2	TRBD2	TRBV7-3	CASSETGGLNTGELFF	TGTGCCAGCAGCGAAACCGGGGGGTTGAACACCGGGGAGCTGTTTTTT
.	TRBJ2-2	TRBD1	TRBV6-5	CASSSGTGYTGELFF	TGTGCCAGCAGCTCCGGGACAGGGTACACCGGGGAGCTGTTTTTT
.	TRBJ2-1	.	TRBV30	CAWSGNGAGGNEQFF	TGTGCCTGGAGTGGGAACGGGGCCGGGGGCAATGAGCAGTTCTTC
.	TRBJ1-1	TRBD1	TRBV7-9	CASSSGQSNTEAFF	TGTGCCAGCAGTTCGGGACAGTCGAACACTGAAGCTTTCTTT
.	TRBJ2-2	.	TRBV7-9	CASSLGRGLYTGELFF	TGTGCCAGCAGTTTGGGTAGAGGGTTGTACACCGGGGAGCTGTTTTTT
.	TRBJ2-3	TRBD1	TRBV27	CASSDRDGTDTQYF	TGTGCCAGCAGCGACAGGGACGGCACAGATACGCAGTATTTT
.	TRBJ1-2	.	TRBV6-1	CASSESGGAGWYGYTF	TGTGCCAGCAGTGAAAGTGGTGGGGCAGGGTGGTATGGCTACACCTTC
.	TRBJ1-2	.	TRBV28	CASTQGYGYTF	TGTGCCAGCACCCAGGGCTATGGCTACACCTTC
.	TRBJ2-7	.	TRBV29-1	CSYRWGDEQYF	TGCAGCTATCGGTGGGGGGACGAGCAGTACTTC
few	TRBJ2-2	.	TRBV10-1	CASSTANTGELFF	TGCGCCAGCAGTACAGCGAACACCGGGGAGCTGTTTTTT
.	TRBJ1-4	.	TRBV5-6	CASSRGGANEKLFF	TGTGCCAGCAGCCGGGGGGGTGCTAATGAAAAACTGTTTTTT
.	TRBJ2-3	.	TRBV29-1	CSVEPFTDTQYF	TGCAGCGTTGAGCCGTTCACAGATACGCAGTATTTT
.	TRBJ2-3	.	TRBV25-1	CASSSWVSTDTQYF	TGTGCCAGCAGTAGTTGGGTTAGCACAGATACGCAGTATTTT
few	TRBJ2-1	TRBD1	TRBV6-5	CASSSGTGRPNEQFF	TGTGCCAGCAGTTCCGGGACAGGGAGGCCCAATGAGCAGTTCTTC
.	TRBJ1-3	.	TRBV19	CASRQDMIGNTIYF	TGTGCCAGTAGGCAGGACATGATCGGAAACACCATATATTTT
.	TRBJ1-4	.	TRBV30	CAWSTLPREREKLFF	TGTGCCTGGAGCACTCTACCTAGAGAGAGAGAAAAACTGTTTTTT
.	TRBJ2-3	.	TRBV10-3	CAISEAADTQYF	TGTGCCATCAGTGAGGCCGCAGATACGCAGTATTTT
.	TRBJ2-5	.	TRBV6-5	CASSYVGAQETQYF	TGTGCCAGCAGTTACGTCGGGGCCCAAGAGACCCAGTACTTC
.	TRBJ2-4	.	TRBV7-8	CASSLVVESAIAKNIQYF	TGTGCCAGCAGCTTAGTGGTGGAGTCGGCCATTGCCAAAAACATTCAGTACTTC
.	TRBJ2-6	.	TRBV19	CASSMDQGSSSGANVLTF	TGTGCCAGTAGTATGGATCAGGGTAGTAGCTCTGGGGCCAACGTCCTGACTTTC
.	TRBJ1-4	TRBD1	TRBV10-3	CAISESTGESDEKLFF	TGTGCCATCAGTGAGTCGACAGGGGAGTCTGATGAAAAACTGTTTTTT
.	TRBJ2-3	.	TRBV28	CASSLSPGRADTQYF	TGTGCCAGCAGTTTATCCCCGGGCAGAGCAGATACGCAGTATTTT
.	TRBJ1-5	.	TRBV5-6	CASSGRDLSNQPQHF	TGTGCCAGCAGCGGCAGGGATTTAAGCAATCAGCCCCAGCATTTT
.	TRBJ1-1	.	TRBV7-9	CASSSREGTEAFF	TGTGCCAGCAGCTCCAGGGAGGGCACTGAAGCTTTCTTT
.	TRBJ2-7	.	TRBV10-3	CAIREGFNEQYF	TGTGCCATCAGGGAAGGGTTCAACGAGCAGTACTTC
once	TRBJ1-1	.	TRBV28	CASTISGQNTEAFF	TGTGCCAGCACCATATCGGGACAGAACACTGAAGCTTTCTTT
.	TRBJ2-2	.	TRBV28	CASSTVAVTGELFF	TGTGCCAGCAGCACGGTCGCGGTCACCGGGGAGCTGTTTTTT
.	TRBJ1-1	.	TRBV5-1	CASSSGGQNLGTEAFF	TGCGCCAGCAGCTCGGGAGGACAGAACCTGGGCACTGAAGCTTTCTTT
.	TRBJ2-1	.	TRBV10-3	CAISRDFSYNEQFF	TGTGCCATCAGCCGGGACTTCTCCTACAATGAGCAGTTCTTC
.	TRBJ1-1	TRBD1	TRBV18	CASSGTAMNTEAFF	TGTGCCAGCTCAGGGACAGCCATGAACACTGAAGCTTTCTTT
.	TRBJ2-7	TRBD1	TRBV7-6	CASSSGQGASYEQYF	TGTGCCAGCAGCTCCGGACAGGGGGCGTCCTACGAGCAGTACTTC
.	TRBJ2-3	.	TRBV27	CASSWASGTDTQYF	TGTGCCAGCAGTTGGGCTAGCGGCACAGATACGCAGTATTTT
.	TRBJ2-3	.	TRBV20-1	CSATGTDTQYF	TGCAGTGCTACAGGCACAGATACGCAGTATTTT
.	TRBJ2-5	TRBD2	TRBV7-7	CASSHGLAGGQGETQYF	TGTGCCAGCAGTCATGGACTAGCGGGAGGGCAGGGAGAGACCCAGTACTTC
.	TRBJ1-1	.	TRBV7-9	CAQQVNTEAFF	TGTGCCCAACAGGTTAACACTGAAGCTTTCTTT
once	TRBJ1-1	.	TRBV6-1	CAIRTSNTEAFF	TGTGCCATCCGGACGTCGAACACTGAAGCTTTCTTT
.	TRBJ1-5	.	TRBV19	CATRRGNSNQPQHF	TGTGCCACCAGGAGGGGGAATAGCAATCAGCCCCAGCATTTT
.	TRBJ2-1	.	TRBV7-2	CASSVTGLSYNEQFF	TGTGCCAGCAGCGTGACTGGACTCTCCTACAATGAGCAGTTCTTC
.	TRBJ1-6	.	TRBV27	CASSQGGRNSPLHF	TGTGCCAGCAGCCAAGGGGGGCGCAATTCACCCCTCCACTTT
.	TRBJ2-5	TRBD2	TRBV5-1	CASSSGTSGRAMETQYF	TGCGCCAGCAGCTCTGGGACTAGCGGGAGGGCTATGGAGACCCAGTACTTC
.	TRBJ2-3	.	TRBV6-6	CASSLGRGRLDTQYF	TGTGCCAGCAGTTTGGGCAGGGGCCGTTTGGATACGCAGTATTTT
.	TRBJ1-3	.	TRBV18	CASSPRANSGNTIYF	TGTGCCAGCTCACCACGGGCGAACTCTGGAAACACCATATATTTT
medium-sized	TRBJ2-6	.	TRBV5-6	CASSSTGYRSGANVLTF	TGTGCCAGCAGTTCAACAGGGTATCGGTCAGGGGCCAACGTCCTGACTTTC
.	TRBJ2-7	.	TRBV6-5	CASTRRGWAYEQYF	TGTGCCAGCACAAGGAGGGGATGGGCCTACGAGCAGTACTTC
.	TRBJ2-7	.	TRBV27	CASSLGSLGEQYF	TGTGCCAGCAGTTTAGGCTCCTTGGGCGAGCAGTACTTC
.	TRBJ1-4	TRBD1	TRBV30	CAWSVYGTGYEKLFF	TGTGCCTGGAGTGTATACGGGACAGGGTATGAAAAACTGTTTTTT